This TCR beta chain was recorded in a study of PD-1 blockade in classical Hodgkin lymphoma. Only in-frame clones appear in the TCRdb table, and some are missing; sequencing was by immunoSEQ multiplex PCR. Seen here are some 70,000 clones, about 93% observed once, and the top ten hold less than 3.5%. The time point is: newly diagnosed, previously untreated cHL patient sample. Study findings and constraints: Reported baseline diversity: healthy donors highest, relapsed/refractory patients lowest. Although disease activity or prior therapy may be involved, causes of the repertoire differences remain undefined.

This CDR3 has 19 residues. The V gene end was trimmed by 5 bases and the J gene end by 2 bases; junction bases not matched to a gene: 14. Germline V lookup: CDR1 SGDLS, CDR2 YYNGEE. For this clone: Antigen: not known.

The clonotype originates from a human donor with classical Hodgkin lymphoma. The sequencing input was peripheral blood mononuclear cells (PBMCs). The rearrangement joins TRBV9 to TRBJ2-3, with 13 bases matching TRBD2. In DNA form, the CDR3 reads TGTGCCAGCAGTGACAGACTAGCGGGGGGTGAGAGGTACACAGATACGCAGTATTTT. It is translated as CASSDRLAGGERYTDTQYF.